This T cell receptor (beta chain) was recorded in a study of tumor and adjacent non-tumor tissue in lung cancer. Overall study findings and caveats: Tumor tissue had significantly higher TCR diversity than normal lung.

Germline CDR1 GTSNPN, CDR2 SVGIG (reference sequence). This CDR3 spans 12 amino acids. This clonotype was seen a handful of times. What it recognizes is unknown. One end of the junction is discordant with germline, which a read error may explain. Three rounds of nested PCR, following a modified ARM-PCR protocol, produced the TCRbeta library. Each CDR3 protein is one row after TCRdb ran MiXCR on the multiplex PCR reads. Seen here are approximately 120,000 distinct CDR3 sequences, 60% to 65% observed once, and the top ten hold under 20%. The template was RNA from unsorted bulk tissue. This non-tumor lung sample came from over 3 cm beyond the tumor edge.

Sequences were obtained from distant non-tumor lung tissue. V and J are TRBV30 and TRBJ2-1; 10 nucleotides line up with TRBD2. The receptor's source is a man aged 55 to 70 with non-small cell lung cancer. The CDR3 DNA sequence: TGTGCCTGCACTAGCGGGACTAGCCTGTGTATCTTC. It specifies CACTSGTSLCIF.